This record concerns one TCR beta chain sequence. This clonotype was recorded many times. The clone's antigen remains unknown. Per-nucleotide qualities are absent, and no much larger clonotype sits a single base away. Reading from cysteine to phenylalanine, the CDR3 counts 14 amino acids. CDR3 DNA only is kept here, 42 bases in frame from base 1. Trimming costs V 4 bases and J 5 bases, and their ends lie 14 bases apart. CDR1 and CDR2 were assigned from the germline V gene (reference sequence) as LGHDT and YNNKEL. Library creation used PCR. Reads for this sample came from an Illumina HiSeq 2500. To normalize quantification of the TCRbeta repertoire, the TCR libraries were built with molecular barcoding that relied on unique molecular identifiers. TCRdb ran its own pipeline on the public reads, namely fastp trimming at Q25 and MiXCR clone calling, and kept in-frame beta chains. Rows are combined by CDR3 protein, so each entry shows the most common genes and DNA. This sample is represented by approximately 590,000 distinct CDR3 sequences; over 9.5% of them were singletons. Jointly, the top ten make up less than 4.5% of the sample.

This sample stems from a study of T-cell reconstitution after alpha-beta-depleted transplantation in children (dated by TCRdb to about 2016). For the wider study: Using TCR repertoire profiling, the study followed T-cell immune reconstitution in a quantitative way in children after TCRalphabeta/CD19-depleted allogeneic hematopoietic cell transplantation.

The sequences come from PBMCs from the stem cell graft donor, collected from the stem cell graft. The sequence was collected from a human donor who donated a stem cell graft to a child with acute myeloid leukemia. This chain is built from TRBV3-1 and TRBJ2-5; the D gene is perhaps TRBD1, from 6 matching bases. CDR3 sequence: CASSRDTLGETQYF. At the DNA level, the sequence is TGTGCCAGCAGCCGGGACACCCTGGGGGAGACCCAGTACTTC.